This is a list of T cell receptor beta chains from one sample in a study of blood T cell repertoires in COVID-19. The table came from immunoSEQ multiplex PCR; TCRdb's copy has only in-frame clones and leaves some out. Of some 90,000 clones in the sample, about 86% are singletons; the top ten hold under 20%. Sequenced sample: peripheral blood. The receptors were gathered from a woman at least 80 years old with acute or convalescent COVID-19. Each CDR3 is given with its conserved first and last residue. A D gene is named only where the DNA matches it firmly. Some rows have no size entry. The others give once, few or many, or a class for an expanded clone.

size,length,V,D,J,DNA,CDR3
.,14,TRBV5-1,TRBD2,TRBJ2-5,TGCGCCAGCAGCACGGGACTAGACCCCGAGACCCAGTACTTC,CASSTGLDPETQYF
.,13,TRBV18,.,TRBJ1-2,TGTGCCAGCTCACCAGGCGAACAGCTTCACTACACCTTC,CASSPGEQLHYTF
.,13,TRBV9,.,TRBJ2-1,TGTGCCAGCAACCCAGCCCAGGGAAATGAGCAGTTCTTC,CASNPAQGNEQFF
.,14,TRBV19,.,TRBJ2-5,TGTGCCAGTGCATCGGGGGTCGGTTTAGAGACCCAGTACTTC,CASASGVGLETQYF
.,13,TRBV7-3,.,TRBJ2-3,TGTGCCAGCAGCGCGGACAATCAAGGAGCGCAGTATTTT,CASSADNQGAQYF
.,18,TRBV18,.,TRBJ2-6,TGTGCCAGCTCACCAGGGACGGGGAGGAGCTCTGGGGCCAACGTCCTGACTTTC,CASSPGTGRSSGANVLTF
.,17,TRBV5-4,.,TRBJ1-6,TGTGCCAGCAGCCGCATCCCGCCCCGGACTAGGAATTCACCCCTCCACTTT,CASSRIPPRTRNSPLHF
once,13,TRBV2,TRBD1,TRBJ2-7,TGTGCCAGCACCGGACAGGGCTTCTACGAGCAGTACTTC,CASTGQGFYEQYF
once,13,TRBV7-2,.,TRBJ2-7,TGTGCCAGCAGCTTAGGGGCCGTTTACGAGCAGTACTTC,CASSLGAVYEQYF
once,15,TRBV2,.,TRBJ1-5,TGTGCCAGCAGTGTGATAGGGAGTCTCAATCAGCCCCAGCATTTT,CASSVIGSLNQPQHF
.,17,TRBV18,TRBD2,TRBJ2-7,TGTGCCAGCTCACCAGACATTCGCGGGGGAAGCTCCTACGAGCAGTACTTC,CASSPDIRGGSSYEQYF
.,16,TRBV7-6,.,TRBJ2-2,TGTGCCAGCAGCTTACACCTTCGGGGGAACACCGGGGAGCTGTTTTTT,CASSLHLRGNTGELFF
.,13,TRBV18,.,TRBJ2-3,TGTGCCAGCTCACCTTTTCGTGCAGATACGCAGTATTTT,CASSPFRADTQYF
.,13,TRBV19,TRBD1,TRBJ1-2,TGTGCCAGTAGTATAGGGCTTCGGACAGGACTCACCTTC,CASSIGLRTGLTF
.,15,TRBV7-2,TRBD1,TRBJ1-2,TGTGCCAGCAGCAACAGGGGGGCGGTAACGGGAGGCTACACCTTC,CASSNRGAVTGGYTF
.,13,TRBV27,.,TRBJ2-7,TGTGCCAGCAGTCGCCCGGACAGCTACGAGCAGTACTTC,CASSRPDSYEQYF
.,12,TRBV6-5,.,TRBJ1-2,TGTGCCAGCAGGGACACAGGGCGCGGCTACACCTTC,CASRDTGRGYTF
.,14,TRBV27,.,TRBJ2-1,TGTGCCAGCAGTTTATTTGACAGCCTCAATGAGCAGTTCTTC,CASSLFDSLNEQFF
.,15,TRBV5-6,.,TRBJ2-3,TGTGCCAGCAGCTACTTAGGGGGACACACAGATACGCAGTATTTT,CASSYLGGHTDTQYF
few,15,TRBV7-2,.,TRBJ1-4,TGTGCCAGCAGCCCGCGAGGGGGTTCTAATGAAAAACTGTTTTTT,CASSPRGGSNEKLFF
.,15,TRBV19,.,TRBJ1-5,TGTGCCAGTAGTATAGTAAGAGTCTTCAATCAGCCCCAGCATTTT,CASSIVRVFNQPQHF
once,14,TRBV29-1,TRBD1,TRBJ1-5,TGCAGCGTTACTGGACAGGGCGTGAATCAGCCCCAGCATTTT,CSVTGQGVNQPQHF
.,13,TRBV3-1/TRBV3-2,.,TRBJ1-4,TGTGCCAGCAGCTCCGCAACTAATGAAAAACTGTTTTTT,CASSSATNEKLFF
.,14,TRBV30,.,TRBJ2-5,TGTGCCTGGAGCGCTACTCCTCCCGTCGGGACCCAGTACTTC,CAWSATPPVGTQYF
.,14,TRBV28,TRBD1,TRBJ1-3,TGTGCCAGCAGATCAGGGGGTTCTGGAAACACCATATATTTT,CASRSGGSGNTIYF
.,12,TRBV25-1,.,TRBJ2-5,TGTGCCAGCAGCTACAGGGAAGAGACCCAGTACTTC,CASSYREETQYF
.,16,TRBV15,TRBD2,TRBJ2-5,TGTGCCACCAGCAGAGAGGCGGGGGGACATCAAGAGACCCAGTACTTC,CATSREAGGHQETQYF
.,17,TRBV6-8,TRBD2,TRBJ2-5,TGTGCCAGCAGTTACCCCTTCGAGCGGGGGGAGCAAGAGACCCAGTACTTC,CASSYPFERGEQETQYF
.,12,TRBV11-2,.,TRBJ1-1,TGTGCCAGCAGCTTACAGGGGATTGAAGCTTTCTTT,CASSLQGIEAFF
.,14,TRBV6-5,.,TRBJ2-5,TGTGCCAGCAGTTACGGCAGGGAGGTTGAGACCCAGTACTTC,CASSYGREVETQYF